This entry is about one T cell receptor (beta chain). As yet, its antigen is unknown. These data are taken from a study of graft-versus-host responses after intestinal transplantation. For the study at large: Recipients across the board were started on anti-thymocyte globulin induction, then kept on tacrolimus and steroids for 2 to 4 years.

Sequencing used immunoSEQ multiplex PCR; TCRdb keeps in-frame clones, though not all of them. The profile covers over 90,000 clones, with about 91% appearing a single time and approximately 0.48% taken by the ten largest. V lost 4 bases to trimming and J lost 4 bases; unmatched junction nucleotides: 7. Germline-derived CDR1 and CDR2 are SGHRS and YFSETQ. The CDR3 extends over 16 amino acids. The chain joins TRBV5-1 to TRBJ2-2; 10 bases agree with TRBD1. The sequencing used unstimulated CD8+ T cells sorted from spleen or lymph node cells, collected before intestinal transplant. This receptor was taken from a human donor who received an intestinal transplant. DNA for the CDR3: TGCGCCAGCAGCACCGGACAGGGGGGGTCCACCGGGGAGCTGTTTTTT. Residues: CASSTGQGGSTGELFF.